This T cell receptor beta chain was obtained from a study of blood T cell repertoires in COVID-19. Whole-study context: Acute and convalescent COVID-19 specimens originated in the United States, Italy and Spain. From T cells, B-cell-depleted T cells, or PBMCs came the material, which was cDNA or gDNA.

Original processing methods: Using reference gene primer amplification, nucleated cell counts were estimated. Data came from immunoSEQ multiplex PCR; TCRdb stores just in-frame clones and leaves some out. For V, J and clone size, that table is used; D and trimming come from the DNA. The table has 100,000 or so clones, 70% to 80% seen once; the top ten hold about 12%. Germline values: CDR1 MNHEY, CDR2 SVGAGI. The CDR3 runs to 15 residues. V lost 4 bases, J lost 0 bases, and 5 bases stayed unmatched. J is TRBJ1-1 and V is TRBV6-5, with 7 nucleotides matching TRBD1. The sample consisted of peripheral blood. The receptor was derived from a woman between 65 and 79 years old with acute or convalescent COVID-19. The CDR3 loop reads CASSLGGLLNTEAFF. The CDR3 region has the DNA TGTGCCAGCAGTTTAGGGGGCCTTTTGAACACTGAAGCTTTCTTT.